Described below is a single TCR beta chain sequence and its context. This clone was detected only a few times. The specificity of this receptor is unknown. Qualities for individual bases were not recorded, and no much larger clone is one base off. The source of the sample is a study of blood T cell repertoires in COVID-19 (TCRdb year 2020). At the level of the whole study: Collaborator samples came from the United States, Italy and Spain and covered acute and convalescent phases of COVID-19. The prospective study material was composed of cDNA or gDNA derived from T cells, B-cell-depleted T cells, or PBMCs. Deeply sampled blood TCRbeta repertoires from subjects exposed to, actively infected with, or recovered from COVID-19 were included in the dataset. A freely available public database, intended as a resource for researchers studying the immune response to SARS-CoV-2, is where the repertoires were released. The samples were drawn from the first 160 participants of the ongoing ImmuneRACE study and from about 1,200 subjects provided by 6 global collaborators. A de-identified subject ID, COVID-19 status, age in years and sex were almost always included in the sample metadata. Where available, HLA class I and class II types were taken from metadata supplied by the sample provider and were not determined by assay-based typing. Study-wide conclusions, independent of this receptor: How much clinical and demographic metadata was included differed by source and by participant, and the metadata was provided uncurated.

Including the terminal cysteine and phenylalanine, the CDR3 comprises 13 residues. Here the CDR3 DNA is all that survives: 39 bases in frame from base 1. Here V drops 8 bases and J drops 4 bases, and the junction holds 5 bases not matched to any gene. The immunoSEQ Assay, a bias-controlled multiplex PCR, was used to amplify TCRbeta CDR3 regions from genomic DNA. As for how the authors treated the data: Within the assay, amplification of reference gene primers was used to estimate how many nucleated cells each sample contained. To quantify the absolute abundance of each unique TCRbeta CDR3 rearrangement, sequence reads were collapsed and filtered. For each sample, productive Simpson clonality was calculated as the square root of Simpson's diversity index over productive rearrangements. TCRdb carries this immuneACCESS record with in-frame sequences only. Its versions omit some clonotypes, under half of them owing to an unresolved V gene in the studies checked, with the rest unexplained. V, J and clone size are those of that table, while D and trimming were read from the DNA. Here the sample has 70,000 to 75,000 clones; about 86% occur a single time. The ten largest make up over 25% of the sample.

Collaborating institutions collected whole blood in K2EDTA tubes following their own protocols. For TCRbeta analysis, collaborators shipped samples in one of three forms: frozen whole blood, isolated PBMCs, or DNA extracted from either of those sample types. Sequenced input: peripheral blood. In this chain, TRBV12-3 or TRBV12-4 is recombined with TRBJ1-2; TRBD1 agrees with 9 junctional bases. The receptor's source is a man between 65 and 85 years old with acute or convalescent COVID-19. CDR3 protein: CASWTGVAYGYTF. The bases are TGTGCCAGCTGGACAGGGGTTGCCTATGGCTACACCTTC.